This T cell receptor (beta chain) originates from a study of T cell responses to AZD1222 COVID-19 vaccine. On this clone itself: Its specificity is not known.

TCRdb keeps only in-frame clones here, not all; method: immunoSEQ multiplex PCR. The table lists about 45,000 clones, about four fifths of them singletons. Study-level results: Most donors were white British and more were female, and clonal diversity was possibly underestimated. Within unmutated variant regions lay the reported targets of nearly half of spike-specific TCRs.

Germline CDR1 reads LGHDT; CDR2 reads YNNKEL (reference sequence). V lost 3 bases, J lost 3 bases, and 9 bases lay in between. The CDR3 has 14 amino acids. Sequenced material: peripheral blood, taken 28 days after the second dose of the MenACWY control vaccine. The receptor was derived from an adult who received the MenACWY meningococcal vaccine as a control. The chain is built from TRBV3-1 (or the pseudogene TRBV3-2) and TRBJ1-5; no clear D gene. This CDR3 reads CASSHTGYNQPQHF. The DNA of the CDR3 is TGTGCCAGCAGCCATACGGGGTACAATCAGCCCCAGCATTTT.